The clone carrying this T cell receptor beta chain was recorded a few times. Its specificity is unknown. Study-wide results and limits: In terms of TCR gene usage, tumor memory CD4+ T cells clustered together with blood and lymph node memory CD4+ cells, as well as with lymph node naive CD4+ cells. Tumor-infiltrating Treg TCR alpha and beta sequences overlapped most with tumor naive CD4+ T cells, then blood naive.

The CDR3 contains 16 residues. V shed 4 bases and J shed 4 bases, with 20 bases lying between them. Per germline, CDR1 SGHDT and CDR2 YYEEEE. After constant-region reverse-primer amplification, full-length variable regions underwent semi-nested PCR with Nested Universal Primer A. TCRdb reprocessed the 5' RACE reads with MiXCR, giving one entry per CDR3 protein. This sample has about 54,000 distinct CDR3 sequences, with approximately 17% found just once. Naive CD4+ T cells were purified with Tregs depleted by CD25. J is TRBJ1-2 and V is TRBV5-6; TRBD1 might be the D (6 bases). The receptor was isolated from a female donor with breast cancer. The sequencing input was naive CD4+ T cells sorted from blood. Subset described: naive CD4+ T cells, CD4+CD45RA+CD25-. CDR3 in amino acids: CASSQLKTDRSYGYTF. The CDR3 region has the DNA TGTGCCAGCAGCCAATTAAAGACGGACAGATCCTATGGCTACACCTTC.